A single sample is the source of the 30 T cell receptor beta chains below, sequenced in a study of regulatory T cells in long-lasting Graves disease. The time point was: newly diagnosed GD, antithyroid drugs for less than 3 months. PBMC-extracted RNA yielded the TCR library. In building TCR beta libraries, iRepertoire HTBI primers were used together with Arm-PCR of CDR3 regions. TCRdb reprocessed the multiplex PCR reads with MiXCR, giving one entry per CDR3 protein. The sample yields around 360,000 distinct CDR3 sequences, 16% seen once. The data were also submitted as part of a second study, on T cells in Graves' hyperthyroidism and ophthalmopathy.

The sequencing here drew on peripheral blood mononuclear cells (PBMCs), taken at new diagnosis, from a patient treated with antithyroid drugs. Every receptor here comes from a woman between 18 and 30 years old with Graves disease.

This clonotype has a count of ten or more. The rearrangement joins TRBV5-1 to TRBJ2-2; 9 bases map to TRBD2. Per the germline V gene, CDR1 is SGHRS and CDR2 is YFSETQ. The CDR3 totals 16 residues. Trimming took 4 bases from V and 0 from J; bases not matched to a gene: 4. CDR3: CASSLGLAPNTGELFF. CDR3 DNA sequence: TGCGCCAGCAGCCTGGGACTAGCCCCGAACACCGGGGAGCTGTTTTTT.

The genes are TRBV7-8 and TRBJ1-3; the D is unclear. The germline V gene encodes CDR1 SGHVS and CDR2 FQNEAQ. The germline V and J ends were trimmed by 1 base and 4 bases, with 17 bases remaining between them. This CDR3 is built from 17 residues. The CDR3 region has the DNA TGTGCCAGCAGCTTAGGATCTGCGGAACTGAGGGGAAACACCATATATTTT. Translated: CASSLGSAELRGNTIYF.

V is TRBV29-1 and J is TRBJ2-6; D remains ambiguous. The CDR3 consists of 12 residues. CDR1 and CDR2 from the germline V gene are SQVTM and ANQGSEA. V was cut by 3 bases and J by 3 bases, with 3 bases left in between. The CDR3: CSVDVGANVLTF. DNA of the CDR3: TGCAGCGTTGACGTTGGGGCCAACGTCCTGACTTTC.

The CDR3 sequence: CASSPGQGRDTQYF. The CDR3 DNA sequence: TGCGCCAGCAGCCCAGGACAGGGCCGAGATACGCAGTATTTT. The genes are TRBV4-1 and TRBJ2-3; 8 nucleotides align to TRBD1. With V trimmed by 4 bases and J by 5 bases, 5 bases remained unmatched. Germline V gene sequence: CDR1 MGHRA, CDR2 YSYEKL. This CDR3 spans 14 amino acids.

V is TRBV20-1 and J is TRBJ1-1; TRBD1 matches 8 bases. Per the germline V gene, CDR1 is DFQATT and CDR2 is SNEGSKA (reference sequence). Trimming cost V 1 base and J 5 bases; bases outside gene matches: 9. The CDR3 sequence is 15 residues long. The DNA for the CDR3 is TGCAGTGCTAGAGGACAGGGGCGGCTTCGGACTGAAGCTTTCTTT. This encodes CSARGQGRLRTEAFF.

This clonotype was seen ten or more times. The chain recombines TRBV20-1 with TRBJ2-1; 10 bases are a match to TRBD2. Looked up from germline, CDR1 is DFQATT and CDR2 is SNEGSKA (reference sequence). Losses at the gene ends were 5 bases for V and 4 bases for J; bases not matched to a gene: 5. The CDR3 contains 14 residues. The chain's CDR3 is CSASTSGVYNEQFF. CDR3 in DNA: TGCAGTGCTTCCACTAGCGGGGTATACAATGAGCAGTTCTTC.

The rearrangement uses TRBV6-2 or TRBV6-3 and TRBJ1-4; 11 bases align to TRBD1. CDR3 size: 16 residues. Germline V gene sequence: CDR1 MNHEY, CDR2 SVGEGT. The ends lost 2 bases at V and 5 bases at J; junction bases unmatched: 4. CDR3 region: CASSYPGTGGNEKLFF. CDR3 in DNA: TGTGCCAGCAGTTACCCTGGGACAGGGGGAAATGAAAAACTGTTTTTT.

This clonotype was seen many times. The rearrangement links TRBV7-3 to TRBJ2-1, with D perhaps matching TRBD2 (6 bases). CDR3 length: 14 residues. CDR1 and CDR2 (germline): SGHTA, FQGTGA. Between the trimmed V and J ends, which lost 5 bases and 4 bases, there was a span of 12 bases. This CDR3 is CASSGGTLYNEQFF. CDR3 sequence (DNA): TGTGCCAGCAGCGGGGGGACTTTATACAATGAGCAGTTCTTC.

This clonotype was detected many times. The V and J genes are TRBV30 and TRBJ1-2, with 8 bases identical to TRBD1. CDR1 and CDR2 (germline): GTSNPN, SVGIG (reference sequence). The CDR3 contains 14 residues. V shed 2 bases, J shed 8 bases, and the junction held 10 bases outside the gene matches. The CDR3 DNA reads as TGTGCCTGGAGTAGGGAGACAGGGGATTGGGGCTACACCTTC. Translation: CAWSRETGDWGYTF. The full variable domain, in which reference TRBV30 and TRBJ1-2 provide the parts outside the CDR3, is SQTIHQWPATLVQPVGSPLSLECTVEGTSNPNLYWYRQAAGRGLQLLFYSVGIGQISSEVPQNLSASRPQDRQFILSSKKLLLSDSGFYLCAWSRETGDWGYTFGSGTRLTVV.

This clonotype was counted ten times or more. This may arise from a read error, as a much more abundant clone is one base away. The chain recombines TRBV24-1 with TRBJ2-5; 8 nucleotides line up with TRBD1. The V segment lost 3 bases and the J segment 4 bases; nucleotides outside the gene matches: 6. From germline, CDR1 is KGHDR and CDR2 SFDVKD. The CDR3 has 15 residues. CDR3 in amino acids: CATSDPGTGRETQYF. CDR3 DNA sequence: TGTGCCACCAGTGATCCCGGGACAGGACGAGAGACCCAGTACTTC.

The chain joins TRBV10-3 to TRBJ2-3, with a possible D match to TRBD1 (5 bases). In germline, CDR1 is ENHRY, CDR2 SYGVKD. This CDR3 spans 14 amino acids. Trimming left V 6 bases short and J 6 bases short, with 16 bases between. The chain's CDR3 is CAISYDLWGDTQYF. The CDR3 nucleotides are TGTGCCATCAGCTACGACCTTTGGGGCGATACGCAGTATTTT.

V gene TRBV19 combines with J gene TRBJ1-2; the match to TRBD1 covers 8 bases. The CDR3 covers 16 residues. Germline values: CDR1 LNHDA, CDR2 SQIVND (reference sequence). The junction had 13 bases not matched to a gene; V was cut back by 3 bases and J by 7 bases. The CDR3 coding sequence is TGTGCCAGTAGTATCTCCGGGACAGGAGGATCGAGTGGCTACACCTTC. Protein product: CASSISGTGGSSGYTF.

The chain has TRBV5-1 and TRBJ1-2; D is possibly TRBD1 (5 bases). Germline assignment: CDR1 SGHRS and CDR2 YFSETQ. Between the trimmed V and J ends, which lost 2 bases and 7 bases, there was a span of 12 bases. The CDR3 has 13 amino acids. The CDR3 sequence: CASSFRDGGGYTF. DNA of the CDR3: TGCGCCAGCAGCTTCAGGGATGGTGGTGGCTACACCTTC.

This clonotype was detected ten times or more. The rearrangement joins TRBV29-1 to TRBJ1-2, with a weak D call TRBD1 (6 bases). Trimming shortened V by 4 bases and J by 8 bases, and 17 bases separated the two germline ends. Germline CDR1 is SQVTM and CDR2 is ANQGSEA. This CDR3 has 13 residues. This CDR3 reads CSVAGTPNAGYTF. The CDR3 region has the DNA TGCAGCGTTGCCGGGACACCTAACGCCGGCTACACCTTC.

The rearrangement uses TRBV2 and TRBJ1-5; perhaps TRBD1 as D (6 bases). Trimming removed 6 bases at V and 4 bases at J, with 19 bases between. The CDR3 has 16 amino acids. Per the germline V gene, CDR1 is SNHLY and CDR2 is FYNNEI. The CDR3 protein is CASSPWTARGNQPQHF. DNA of the CDR3: TGTGCCAGCAGCCCCTGGACAGCGAGAGGGAATCAGCCCCAGCATTTT. The whole variable domain, filled in from reference TRBV2 and TRBJ1-5, reads EPEVTQTPSHQVTQMGQEVILRCVPISNHLYFYWYRQILGQKVEFLVSFYNNEISEKSEIFDDQFSVERPDGSNFTLKIRSTKLEDSAMYFCASSPWTARGNQPQHFGDGTRLSIL.

The table lists this clonotype with a few counts. The chain joins TRBV19 to TRBJ2-7, with TRBD1 as a possible D gene (6 bases). This CDR3 has 12 residues. The ends were cut back, 9 bases at V and 5 bases at J, with 14 bases in the middle. CDR1 is LNHDA, CDR2 SQIVND, per germline (reference sequence). The CDR3 reads CARRAGANEQYF. CDR3 nucleotides: TGTGCCAGAAGGGCAGGGGCAAACGAGCAGTACTTC.

This clonotype was picked up many times. The chain combines TRBV29-1 with TRBJ1-2; no clear D. V lost 5 bases and J lost 6, with 10 bases in between. Germline V gives CDR1 SQVTM, CDR2 ANQGSEA. This CDR3 contains 11 residues. CDR3 in DNA: TGCAGCGTTAGGGTTGATGATGGCTACACCTTC. Encoded protein: CSVRVDDGYTF.

The table lists this clonotype with many counts. V is TRBV30 and J is TRBJ2-1; 8 bases match TRBD2. The CDR3 is 16 amino acids. Unmatched junction bases numbered 13, after V lost 2 bases and J lost 7 bases. Germline V CDR1 and CDR2: GTSNPN, SVGIG (reference sequence). CDR3 DNA: TGTGCCTGGAGTCATCTGGGGGTAGCGGGATTGAATGAGCAGTTCTTC. Residues: CAWSHLGVAGLNEQFF.

The chain is built from TRBV20-1 and TRBJ1-3; unclear D gene. CDR3 length equals 13 residues. The V end lost 6 bases, the J end lost 2 bases, and 11 bases lay between the germline ends. The germline CDR1 and CDR2 sequences are DFQATT and SNEGSKA (reference sequence). CDR3 residues: CSARLTTGNTIYF. The DNA for the CDR3 is TGCAGTGCCCGACTAACCACTGGAAACACCATATATTTT.

This clonotype came up a few times. The V gene is TRBV6-1, the J gene TRBJ2-7; the D gene could be TRBD1 or TRBD2 (6 bases each). The CDR3 is 14 residues long. The V gene's germline CDR1 is MNHNS and CDR2 SASEGT. Trimming left V 6 bases short and J 0 bases short, with 12 bases between. CDR3 nucleotide sequence: TGTGCCAGCAGAGGGGGAGGTTCCTCCTACGAGCAGTACTTC. It codes for CASRGGGSSYEQYF.

This clonotype was seen a few times. The J gene is TRBJ1-5, the V gene TRBV10-3; D perhaps matches TRBD1 (5 bases). The ends were cut back, 2 bases at V and 3 bases at J, with 14 bases in the middle. Germline CDR1 and CDR2: ENHRY and SYGVKD. The CDR3 is made up of 16 amino acids. In nucleotides, the CDR3 is TGTGCCATCAGTGAGCTATGGGACTCCGCCAATCAGCCCCAGCATTTT. It yields the protein CAISELWDSANQPQHF.

This clonotype has a count of ten or more. The chain links TRBV30 to TRBJ2-7; TRBD2 might be the D (6 bases). This CDR3 contains 13 residues. The germline V and J ends were trimmed by 5 bases and 2 bases, with 13 bases remaining between them. CDR1 and CDR2 from the germline V gene are GTSNPN and SVGIG (reference sequence). The CDR3 loop is CAWGGFGTYEQYF. CDR3 in DNA: TGTGCCTGGGGGGGGTTCGGCACCTACGAGCAGTACTTC.

The sample holds a few counts of this clonotype. Mismatch with germline at one junction end may stem from a read error. This rearrangement joins TRBV11-2 to TRBJ2-1; the D is unclear. The CDR3 consists of 11 residues. Germline CDR1 and CDR2: SGHAT and FQNNGV. The CDR3 reads CAGSRGHEQFF. CDR3 sequence (DNA): TGTGCCGGCAGCCGTGGACATGAGCAGTTCTTC.

CDR3 protein: CASTDYNQPQHF. Written as DNA, the CDR3 is TGTGCCAGTACCGACTACAATCAGCCCCAGCATTTT. The chain recombines TRBV19 with TRBJ1-5; D unclear. Germline assignment: CDR1 LNHDA and CDR2 SQIVND (reference sequence). Trimming shortened V by 7 bases and J by 3 bases, and 7 bases separated the two germline ends. This CDR3 is built from 12 residues.

This clonotype was detected ten times or more. This chain connects TRBV20-1 to TRBJ2-3; D remains ambiguous. This CDR3 region has 13 residues. V was pared by 3 bases and J by 2 bases, with 9 bases between. The V gene's germline CDR1 is DFQATT and CDR2 SNEGSKA (reference sequence). The CDR3 reads CSARVINTDTQYF. DNA for the CDR3: TGCAGTGCTAGGGTGATCAACACAGATACGCAGTATTTT.

This clonotype was counted many times. The V gene is TRBV6-5, the J gene TRBJ1-1, with D unclear. Trimming pared 2 bases from V and 4 bases from J, leaving 11 bases between. The CDR3 length is 14 residues. Per the germline V gene, CDR1 is MNHEY and CDR2 is SVGAGI. CDR3 DNA sequence: TGTGCCAGCAGTTACGGGTCCTTGAGCACTGAAGCTTTCTTT. This gives the protein CASSYGSLSTEAFF.

The sample holds many counts of this clonotype. This sequence joins TRBV10-3 and TRBJ1-6; D call uncertain. The CDR3 is made up of 15 amino acids. Germline assignment: CDR1 ENHRY and CDR2 SYGVKD. Trimming took 6 bases from V and 7 from J, leaving 16 bases between them. CDR3 protein: CAIRRTDDGNSPLHF. As DNA, the CDR3 is TGTGCCATCAGAAGGACCGACGATGGCAATTCACCCCTCCACTTT.

This clonotype was detected many times. V and J are TRBV12-3 or TRBV12-4 and TRBJ2-1; tentatively, D is TRBD2 (5 bases). The length of the CDR3 is 11 residues. The V end lost 4 bases, the J end lost 9 bases, and 7 bases lay between the germline ends. The CDR3 protein is CASSYRGEQFF. CDR3 coding DNA: TGTGCCAGCAGTTATCGGGGTGAGCAGTTCTTC.

This clonotype was recorded at least ten times. The chain links TRBV18 to TRBJ2-5, with TRBD1 matching 9 bases. Per the germline V gene, CDR1 is KGHSH and CDR2 is LQKENI. V lost 1 base and J lost 7; bases outside the gene matches: 4. CDR3 length: 14 amino acids. CDR3 protein: CASSPLPGQGTQYF. The CDR3 DNA is TGTGCCAGCTCACCACTACCGGGACAGGGGACCCAGTACTTC.

This clonotype appeared many times. This sequence joins TRBV27 and TRBJ1-1; D perhaps matches TRBD1 (5 bases). This CDR3 comprises 13 residues. The V and J ends lost 5 bases and 11 bases respectively, with 18 bases between them. CDR1 and CDR2 (germline): MNHEY, SMNVEV (reference sequence). The CDR3: CASSVGTATKAFF. The CDR3 region has the DNA TGTGCCAGCAGTGTAGGGACGGCAACGAAGGCTTTCTTT.